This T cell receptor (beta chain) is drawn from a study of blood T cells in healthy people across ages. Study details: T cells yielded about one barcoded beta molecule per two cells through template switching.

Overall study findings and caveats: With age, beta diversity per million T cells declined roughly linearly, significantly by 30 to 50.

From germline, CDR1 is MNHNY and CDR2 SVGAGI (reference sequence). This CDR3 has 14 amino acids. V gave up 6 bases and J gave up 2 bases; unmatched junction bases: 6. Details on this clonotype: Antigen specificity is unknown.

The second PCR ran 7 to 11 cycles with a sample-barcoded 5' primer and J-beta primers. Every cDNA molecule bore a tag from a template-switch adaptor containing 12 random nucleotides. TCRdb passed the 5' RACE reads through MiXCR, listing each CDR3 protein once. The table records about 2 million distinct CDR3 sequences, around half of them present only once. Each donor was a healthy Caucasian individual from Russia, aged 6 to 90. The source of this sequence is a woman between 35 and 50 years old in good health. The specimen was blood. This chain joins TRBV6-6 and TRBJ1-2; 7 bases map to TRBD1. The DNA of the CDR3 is TGTGCCAGCAGAGCGGGGGGACAGAACTATGGCTACACCTTC. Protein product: CASRAGGQNYGYTF.